The rows below give T cell receptor beta chains drawn from one sample of a study of blood T cells in healthy people across ages. Each CDR3 protein is one row after TCRdb ran MiXCR on the 5' RACE reads. This table holds 780,000 or so distinct CDR3 sequences, roughly three fifths found once. The sequenced sample consisted of blood. These TCRs come from a man in his forties or fifties in good health. Both conserved end residues are part of each CDR3. Each record gives: D gene, V gene, J gene, clone size, CDR3 DNA, CDR3 protein. D genes are given only for firm matches. Part of the rows lack a size; the others show once, few, many or a class for expanded clones.

d_call: TRBD1
v_call: TRBV20-1
j_call: TRBJ2-7
clone_size: -
cdr3_nt: TGCAGTGCTAGATTCCAGGGGGCTCACTACGAGCAGTACTTC
cdr3_aa: CSARFQGAHYEQYF

d_call: TRBD1
v_call: TRBV28
j_call: TRBJ2-7
clone_size: few
cdr3_nt: TGTGCCAGCAGTTCCATCCTATCCGGGACAGGGTCTCGAAGCTCCTACGAGCAGTACTTC
cdr3_aa: CASSSILSGTGSRSSYEQYF

d_call: -
v_call: TRBV20-1
j_call: TRBJ1-5
clone_size: -
cdr3_nt: TGCAGTGTAAGCGCTTTCGACAGTCCCAATCAGCCCCAGCATTTT
cdr3_aa: CSVSAFDSPNQPQHF

d_call: -
v_call: TRBV16
j_call: TRBJ1-2
clone_size: -
cdr3_nt: TGTGCCAGCAGCCCCGAGACTAACTATGGCTACACCTTC
cdr3_aa: CASSPETNYGYTF

d_call: TRBD1
v_call: TRBV12-3/TRBV12-4
j_call: TRBJ1-5
clone_size: -
cdr3_nt: TGTGCCAGCCGCTTAGGGGACAGGGGGAGGCAGCCCCAGCATTTT
cdr3_aa: CASRLGDRGRQPQHF

d_call: -
v_call: TRBV6-2/TRBV6-3
j_call: TRBJ2-7
clone_size: -
cdr3_nt: TGTGCCAGCAGCCCCGCAGGGGACTCCTACGAGCAGTACTTC
cdr3_aa: CASSPAGDSYEQYF

d_call: -
v_call: TRBV12-3/TRBV12-4
j_call: TRBJ2-7
clone_size: -
cdr3_nt: TGTGCCAGCAGTTTAGCTTCCAGCACCAATGAGCAGTACTTC
cdr3_aa: CASSLASSTNEQYF

d_call: TRBD1
v_call: TRBV7-2
j_call: TRBJ1-5
clone_size: -
cdr3_nt: TGTGCCAGCAGCTTAGTGGGGACAGGGCAACAGCCCCAGCATTTT
cdr3_aa: CASSLVGTGQQPQHF

d_call: -
v_call: TRBV20-1
j_call: TRBJ2-7
clone_size: few
cdr3_nt: TGCAGTGCTAGAGATCTGAGCGGCAGCTCCTACAATGAGCAGTACTTC
cdr3_aa: CSARDLSGSSYNEQYF

d_call: -
v_call: TRBV29-1
j_call: TRBJ2-1
clone_size: -
cdr3_nt: TGCAGCGTTGACAGGGGGGGGATAAATGAGCAGTTCTTC
cdr3_aa: CSVDRGGINEQFF